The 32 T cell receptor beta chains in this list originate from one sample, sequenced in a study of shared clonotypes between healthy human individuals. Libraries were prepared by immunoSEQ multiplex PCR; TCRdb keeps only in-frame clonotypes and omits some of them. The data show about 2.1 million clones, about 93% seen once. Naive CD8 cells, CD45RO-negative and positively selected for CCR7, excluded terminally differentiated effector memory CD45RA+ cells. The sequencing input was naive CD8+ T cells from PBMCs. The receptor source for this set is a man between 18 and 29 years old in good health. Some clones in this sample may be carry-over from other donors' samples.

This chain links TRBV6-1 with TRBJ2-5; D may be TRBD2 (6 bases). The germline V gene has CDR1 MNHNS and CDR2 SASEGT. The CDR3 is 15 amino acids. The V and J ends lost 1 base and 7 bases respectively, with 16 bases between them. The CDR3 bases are TGTGCCAGCAGTGAAGGACTGTGGTCTAGCGCGACCCAGTACTTC. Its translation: CASSEGLWSSATQYF.

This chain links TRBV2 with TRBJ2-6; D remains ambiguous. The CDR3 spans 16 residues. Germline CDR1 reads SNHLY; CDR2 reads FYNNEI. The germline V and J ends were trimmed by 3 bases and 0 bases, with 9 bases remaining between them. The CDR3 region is CASSDPRISGANVLTF. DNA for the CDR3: TGTGCCAGCAGTGACCCAAGGATCTCTGGGGCCAACGTCCTGACTTTC.

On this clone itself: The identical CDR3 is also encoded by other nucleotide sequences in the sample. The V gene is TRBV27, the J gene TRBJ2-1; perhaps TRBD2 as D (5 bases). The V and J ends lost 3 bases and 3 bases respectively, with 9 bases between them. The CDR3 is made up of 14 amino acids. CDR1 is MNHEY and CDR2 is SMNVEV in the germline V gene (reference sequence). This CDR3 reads CASSFASSYNEQFF. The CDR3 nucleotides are TGTGCCAGCAGTTTCGCTAGCAGCTACAATGAGCAGTTCTTC.

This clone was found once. DNA of the CDR3: TGTGCCAGCAGCTTGGCCGCAGGAGCGGGAGAATCCAGGGAGCAGTACTTC. Amino acid sequence: CASSLAAGAGESREQYF. This chain joins TRBV7-2 and TRBJ2-7, with 8 bases identical to TRBD2. Germline assignment: CDR1 SGHTA and CDR2 FQGNSA. With 3 bases clipped from V and 7 bases from J, the junction kept 17 bases outside the gene matches. There are 17 residues in the CDR3.

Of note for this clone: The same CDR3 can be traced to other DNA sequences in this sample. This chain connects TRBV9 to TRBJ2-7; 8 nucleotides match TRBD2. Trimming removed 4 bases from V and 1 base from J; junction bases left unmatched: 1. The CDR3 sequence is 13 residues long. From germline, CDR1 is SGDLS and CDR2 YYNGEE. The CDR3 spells CASSSGSSYEQYF. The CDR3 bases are TGTGCCAGCAGCAGCGGGAGTTCCTACGAGCAGTACTTC.

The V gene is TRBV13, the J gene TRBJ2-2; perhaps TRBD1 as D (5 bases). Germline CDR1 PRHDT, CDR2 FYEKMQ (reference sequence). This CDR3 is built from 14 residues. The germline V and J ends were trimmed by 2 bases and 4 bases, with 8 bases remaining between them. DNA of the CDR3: TGTGCCAGCAGCTTACGACAGTCCACCGGGGAGCTGTTTTTT. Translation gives CASSLRQSTGELFF.

The CDR3 protein is CASSLGLWARSNEKLFF. The DNA for the CDR3 is TGTGCCAGCAGCTTAGGACTGTGGGCGAGGTCTAATGAAAAACTGTTTTTT. This chain uses TRBV7-9 with TRBJ1-4; D gene ambiguous. Per germline, CDR1 SEHNR and CDR2 FQNEAQ (reference sequence). This CDR3 contains 17 residues. V lost 1 base and J lost 3, with 15 bases in between.

The CDR3 DNA is TGTGCCAGCAGCTCCACAGAGCCCCCATACGAGCAGTACTTC. This sequence encodes CASSSTEPPYEQYF. The V and J genes are TRBV7-9 and TRBJ2-7, with D uncertain. The CDR3 covers 14 residues. V was pared by 4 bases and J by 4 bases, with 14 bases between. From germline, CDR1 is SEHNR and CDR2 FQNEAQ (reference sequence). Based on the CDR3 plus reference TRBV7-9 and TRBJ2-7, the full variable domain is DTGVSQNPRHKITKRGQNVTFRCDPISEHNRLYWYRQTLGQGPEFLTYFQNEAQLEKSRLLSDRFSAERPKGSFSTLEIQRTEQGDSAMYLCASSSTEPPYEQYFGPGTRLTVT.

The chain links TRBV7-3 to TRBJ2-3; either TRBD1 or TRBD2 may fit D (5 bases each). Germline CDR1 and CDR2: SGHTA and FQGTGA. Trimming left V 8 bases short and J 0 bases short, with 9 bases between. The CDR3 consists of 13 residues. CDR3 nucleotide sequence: TGTGCCAGCGGTGGGGGTAGCACAGATACGCAGTATTTT. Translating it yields CASGGGSTDTQYF.

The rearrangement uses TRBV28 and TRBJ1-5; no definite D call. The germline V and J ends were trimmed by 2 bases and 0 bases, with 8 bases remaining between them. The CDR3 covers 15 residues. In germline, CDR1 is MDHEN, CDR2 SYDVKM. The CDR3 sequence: CASSLPAYSNQPQHF. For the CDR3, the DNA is TGTGCCAGCAGTTTACCCGCCTATAGCAATCAGCCCCAGCATTTT.

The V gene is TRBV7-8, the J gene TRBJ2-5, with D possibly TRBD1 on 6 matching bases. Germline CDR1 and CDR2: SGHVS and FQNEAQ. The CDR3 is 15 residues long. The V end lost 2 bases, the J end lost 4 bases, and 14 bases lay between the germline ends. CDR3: CASSLSTGRTETQYF. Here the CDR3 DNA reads TGTGCCAGCAGCTTATCCACAGGGCGGACAGAGACCCAGTACTTC.

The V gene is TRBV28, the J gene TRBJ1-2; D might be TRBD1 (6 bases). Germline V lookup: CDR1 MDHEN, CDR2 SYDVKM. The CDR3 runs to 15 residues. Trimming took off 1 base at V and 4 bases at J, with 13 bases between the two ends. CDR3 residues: CASSLYSRDTYGYTF. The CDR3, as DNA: TGTGCCAGCAGTTTATATTCCCGGGACACCTATGGCTACACCTTC.

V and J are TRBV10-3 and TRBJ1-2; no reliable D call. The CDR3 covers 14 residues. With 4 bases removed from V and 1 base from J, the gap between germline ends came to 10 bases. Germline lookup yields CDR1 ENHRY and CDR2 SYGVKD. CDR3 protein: CAISVEGNNYGYTF. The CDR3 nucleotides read TGTGCCATCAGTGTGGAGGGTAATAACTATGGCTACACCTTC.

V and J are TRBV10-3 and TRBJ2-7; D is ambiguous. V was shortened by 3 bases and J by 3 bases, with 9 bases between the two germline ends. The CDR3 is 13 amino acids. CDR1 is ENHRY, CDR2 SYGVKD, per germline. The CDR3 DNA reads TGTGCCATCAGTGATCGACCAGACTACGAGCAGTACTTC. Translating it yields CAISDRPDYEQYF.

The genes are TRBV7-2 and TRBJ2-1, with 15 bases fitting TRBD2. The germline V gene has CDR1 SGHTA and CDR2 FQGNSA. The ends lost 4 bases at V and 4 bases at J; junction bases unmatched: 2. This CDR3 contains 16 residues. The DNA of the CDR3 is TGTGCCAGCAGCTGGACTAGCGGGAGGGGGTACAATGAGCAGTTCTTC. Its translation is CASSWTSGRGYNEQFF.

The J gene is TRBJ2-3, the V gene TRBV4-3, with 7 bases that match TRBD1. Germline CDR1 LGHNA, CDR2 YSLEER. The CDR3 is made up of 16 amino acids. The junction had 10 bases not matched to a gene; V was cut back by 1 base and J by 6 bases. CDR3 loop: CASSQGTAPQGDTQYF. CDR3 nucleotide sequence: TGCGCCAGCAGCCAAGGAACGGCCCCACAGGGGGATACGCAGTATTTT.

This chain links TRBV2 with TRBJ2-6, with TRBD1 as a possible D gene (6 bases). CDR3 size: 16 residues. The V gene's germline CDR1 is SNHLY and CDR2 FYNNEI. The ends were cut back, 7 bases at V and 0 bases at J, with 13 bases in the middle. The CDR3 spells CASTRTASSGANVLTF. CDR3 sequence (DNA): TGTGCCAGCACCAGGACAGCGAGCTCTGGGGCCAACGTCCTGACTTTC.

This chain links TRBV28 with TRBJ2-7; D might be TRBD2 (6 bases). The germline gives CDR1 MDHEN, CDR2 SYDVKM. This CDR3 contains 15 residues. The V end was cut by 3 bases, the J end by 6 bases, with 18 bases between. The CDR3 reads CASSFNRGSSSEQYF. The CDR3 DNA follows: TGTGCCAGCAGTTTCAACCGGGGGTCTAGTAGCGAGCAGTACTTC.

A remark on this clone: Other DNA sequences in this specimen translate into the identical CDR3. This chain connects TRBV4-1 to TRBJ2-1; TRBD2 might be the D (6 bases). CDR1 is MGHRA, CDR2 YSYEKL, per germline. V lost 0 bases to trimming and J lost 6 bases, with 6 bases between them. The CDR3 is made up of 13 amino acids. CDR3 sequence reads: CASSQEGGNEQFF. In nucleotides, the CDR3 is TGCGCCAGCAGCCAAGAGGGAGGCAATGAGCAGTTCTTC.

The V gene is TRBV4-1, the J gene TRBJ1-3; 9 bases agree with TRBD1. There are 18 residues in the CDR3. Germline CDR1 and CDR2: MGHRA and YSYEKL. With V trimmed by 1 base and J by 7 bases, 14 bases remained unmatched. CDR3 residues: CASSQARTGTGPANTIYF. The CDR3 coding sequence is TGCGCCAGCAGCCAAGCCCGAACCGGGACAGGGCCAGCTAACACCATATATTTT.

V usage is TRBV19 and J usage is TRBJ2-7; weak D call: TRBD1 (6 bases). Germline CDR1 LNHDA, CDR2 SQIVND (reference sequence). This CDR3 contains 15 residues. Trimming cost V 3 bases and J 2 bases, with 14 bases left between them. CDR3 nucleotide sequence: TGTGCCAGTAGTATGGCGGCAGGGGTCCCCTACGAGCAGTACTTC. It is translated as CASSMAAGVPYEQYF.

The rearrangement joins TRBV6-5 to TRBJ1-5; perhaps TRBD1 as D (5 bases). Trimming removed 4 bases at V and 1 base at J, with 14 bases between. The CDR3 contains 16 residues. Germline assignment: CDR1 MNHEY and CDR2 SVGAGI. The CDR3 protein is CASSLVREPSNQPQHF. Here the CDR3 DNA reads TGTGCCAGCAGTTTAGTCAGGGAACCGAGCAATCAGCCCCAGCATTTT.

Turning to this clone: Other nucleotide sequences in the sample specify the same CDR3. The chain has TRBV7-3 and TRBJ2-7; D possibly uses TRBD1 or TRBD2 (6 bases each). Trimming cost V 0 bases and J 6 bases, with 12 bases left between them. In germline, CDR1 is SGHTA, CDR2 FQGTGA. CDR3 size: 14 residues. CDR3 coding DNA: TGTGCCAGCAGCTTAACGCCGGGGGCGGGCGAGCAGTACTTC. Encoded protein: CASSLTPGAGEQYF.

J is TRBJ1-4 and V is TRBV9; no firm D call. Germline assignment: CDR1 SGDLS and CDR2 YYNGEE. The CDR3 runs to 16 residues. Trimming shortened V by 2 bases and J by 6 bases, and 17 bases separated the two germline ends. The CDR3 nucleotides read TGTGCCAGCAGCGTGGGGTTGAGGTTATCGGATGAAAAACTGTTTTTT. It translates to CASSVGLRLSDEKLFF.

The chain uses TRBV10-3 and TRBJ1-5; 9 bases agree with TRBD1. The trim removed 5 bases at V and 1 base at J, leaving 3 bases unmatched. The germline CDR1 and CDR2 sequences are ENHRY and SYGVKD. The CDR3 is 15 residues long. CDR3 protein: CAISQDRGSNQPQHF. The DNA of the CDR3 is TGTGCCATCAGTCAGGACAGGGGAAGCAATCAGCCCCAGCATTTT.

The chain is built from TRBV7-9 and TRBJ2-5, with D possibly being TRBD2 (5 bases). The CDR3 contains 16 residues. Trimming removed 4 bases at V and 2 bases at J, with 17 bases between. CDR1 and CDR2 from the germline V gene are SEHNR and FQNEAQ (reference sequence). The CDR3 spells CASSSQRSVVQETQYF. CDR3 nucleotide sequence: TGTGCCAGCAGCTCTCAGCGGAGTGTCGTACAAGAGACCCAGTACTTC.

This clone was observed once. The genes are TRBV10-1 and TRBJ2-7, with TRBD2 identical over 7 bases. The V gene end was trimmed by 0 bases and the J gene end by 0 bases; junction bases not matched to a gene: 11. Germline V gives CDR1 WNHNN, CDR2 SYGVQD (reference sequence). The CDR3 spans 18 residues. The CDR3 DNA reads TGCGCCAGCAGTGAGTCTCTAGCTGGTACTAGCGTCTCCTACGAGCAGTACTTC. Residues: CASSESLAGTSVSYEQYF.

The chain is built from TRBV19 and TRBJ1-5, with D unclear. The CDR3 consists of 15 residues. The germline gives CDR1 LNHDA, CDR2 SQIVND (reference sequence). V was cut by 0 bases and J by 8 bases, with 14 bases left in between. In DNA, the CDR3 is TGTGCCAGTAGTATAGACCCTCGCTTAGCGGAGCCCCAGCATTTT. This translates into CASSIDPRLAEPQHF. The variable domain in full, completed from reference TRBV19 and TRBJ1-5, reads DGGITQSPKYLFRKEGQNVTLSCEQNLNHDAMYWYRQDPGQGLRLIYYSQIVNDFQKGDIAEGYSVSREKKESFPLTVTSAQKNPTAFYLCASSIDPRLAEPQHFGDGTRLSIL.

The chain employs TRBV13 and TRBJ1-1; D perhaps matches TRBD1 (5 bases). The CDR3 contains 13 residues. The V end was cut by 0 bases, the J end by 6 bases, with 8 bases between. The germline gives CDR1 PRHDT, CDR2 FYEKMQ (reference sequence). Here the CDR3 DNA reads TGTGCCAGCAGCTTAGGCCTAGGGGCTGAAGCTTTCTTT. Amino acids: CASSLGLGAEAFF.

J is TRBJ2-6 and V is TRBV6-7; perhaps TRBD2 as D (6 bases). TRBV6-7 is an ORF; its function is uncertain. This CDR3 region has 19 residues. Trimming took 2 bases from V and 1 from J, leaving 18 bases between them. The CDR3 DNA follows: TGTGCCAGCAGTTACCGGGTGCGAGCGGGTTCGTCTGGGGCCAACGTCCTGACTTTC. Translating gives CASSYRVRAGSSGANVLTF.

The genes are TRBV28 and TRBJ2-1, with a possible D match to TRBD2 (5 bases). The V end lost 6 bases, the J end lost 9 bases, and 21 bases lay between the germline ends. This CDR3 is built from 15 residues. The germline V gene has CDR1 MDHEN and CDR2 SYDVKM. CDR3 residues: CASRRRRTQVAEQFF. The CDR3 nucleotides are TGTGCCAGCAGAAGAAGGAGGACCCAAGTGGCTGAGCAGTTCTTC.

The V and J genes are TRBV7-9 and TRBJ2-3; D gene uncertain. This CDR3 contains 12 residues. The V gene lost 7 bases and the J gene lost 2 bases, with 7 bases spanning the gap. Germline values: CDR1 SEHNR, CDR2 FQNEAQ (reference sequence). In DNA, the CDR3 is TGTGCCAGCACCATAGACACAGATACGCAGTATTTT. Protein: CASTIDTDTQYF. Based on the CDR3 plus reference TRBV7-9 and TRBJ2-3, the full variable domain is DTGVSQNPRHKITKRGQNVTFRCDPISEHNRLYWYRQTLGQGPEFLTYFQNEAQLEKSRLLSDRFSAERPKGSFSTLEIQRTEQGDSAMYLCASTIDTDTQYFGPGTRLTVL.